This TCR beta chain appears in the sequencing data of a study of cytomegalovirus exposure and HLA in healthy donors. Overall study results and limits: Earlier analysis looked at TCR beta V segments, and most were productive about 87% or about 30% of the time.

The V end was cut by 2 bases, the J end by 4 bases, with 23 bases between. Germline V gene data show CDR1 as SGHAT and CDR2 as FQNNGV. The length of the CDR3 is 19 residues. Primers: 60 Vbeta forward and 13 Jbeta reverse. Measured with immunoSEQ multiplex PCR; TCRdb has only the in-frame clones, and not every one. Listed are 200,000 or so clones; 0.65% to 0.75% falls within the top ten. Remarks on this clone: The antigen remains unidentified.

This clonotype originated in a boy younger than 18 in good health and CMV-seronegative. J is TRBJ2-2 and V is TRBV11-2; D not certain. Input material: PBMCs. CDR3 sequence reads: CASSLFLGSFKSSTGELFF. The CDR3 coding sequence is TGTGCCAGCAGCTTATTTCTCGGCTCATTCAAATCTAGCACCGGGGAGCTGTTTTTT.